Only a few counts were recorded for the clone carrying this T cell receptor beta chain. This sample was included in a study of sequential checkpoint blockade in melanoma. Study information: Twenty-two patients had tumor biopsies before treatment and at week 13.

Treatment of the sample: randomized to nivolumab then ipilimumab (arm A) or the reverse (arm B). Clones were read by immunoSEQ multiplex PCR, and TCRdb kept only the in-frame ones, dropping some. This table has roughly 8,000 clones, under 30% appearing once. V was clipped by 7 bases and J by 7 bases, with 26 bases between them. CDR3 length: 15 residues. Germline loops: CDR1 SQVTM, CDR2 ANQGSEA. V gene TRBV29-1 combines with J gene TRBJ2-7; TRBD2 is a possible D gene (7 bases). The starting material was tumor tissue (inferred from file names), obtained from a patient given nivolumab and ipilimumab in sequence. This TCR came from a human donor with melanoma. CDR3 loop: CSALRGGGGSLEQYF. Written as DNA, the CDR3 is TGCAGCGCCCTACGTGGGGGGGGCGGTTCGTTAGAGCAGTACTTC.